The 2 T cell receptor beta chains reported below all come from one sample, sequenced in a study of cytotoxic CD8 clonotypes in ibrutinib-treated CLL. Assay used: immunoSEQ multiplex PCR; TCRdb lists only in-frame clones, some missing. Among around 40,000 clones listed, 70% were seen once. The sample consisted of PBMCs, taken at disease progression, from a patient treated with ibrutinib. These TCRs come from a human donor with chronic lymphocytic leukemia.

The V call is TRBV19, the J call TRBJ2-7; 12 bases line up with TRBD2. Germline CDR1 LNHDA, CDR2 SQIVND (reference sequence). This CDR3 has 15 amino acids. Trimming took 7 bases from V and 4 from J; bases not matched to a gene: 8. The CDR3: CASTPGLAGIYEQYF. The CDR3 bases are TGTGCCAGTACCCCGGGACTAGCGGGTATATACGAGCAGTACTTC.

CDR3 DNA sequence: TGTGCCAGCAGCCCCGTTACGGATACGCAGTATTTT. This translates into CASSPVTDTQYF. The rearrangement links TRBV7-2 to TRBJ2-3; D gene uncertain. CDR3 length equals 12 residues. Germline loops: CDR1 SGHTA, CDR2 FQGNSA. V gave up 5 bases and J gave up 6 bases, with 9 bases separating them.